The rows below give T cell receptor beta chains drawn from one sample of a study of blood T cell repertoires in COVID-19. Produced via immunoSEQ multiplex PCR; TCRdb's table is partial and in-frame only. The sample has about 71,000 clones; roughly nine tenths are singletons. The sequenced material came from peripheral blood. These receptors were taken from a man aged 45-60 years with acute or convalescent COVID-19. The CDR3 runs from the conserved cysteine through the conserved F or W. The D gene is left open where the match is weak. Some rows mark clone size as missing; the rest say once, few, many or name a class of expanded clone.

CDR3 protein: CASSPGTGSEKLFF
CDR3 DNA: TGTGCCAGCAGCCCCGGGACAGGGAGTGAAAAACTGTTTTTT
clone size: NA
V gene: TRBV5-4
D gene: TRBD1
J gene: TRBJ1-4

CDR3 protein: CSVEKVISPGETQYF
CDR3 DNA: TGCAGCGTTGAAAAGGTTATTAGCCCGGGGGAGACCCAGTACTTC
clone size: NA
V gene: TRBV29-1
D gene: NA
J gene: TRBJ2-5

CDR3 protein: CASSTRGGEQYF
CDR3 DNA: TGTGCCAGCAGTACCAGGGGCGGCGAGCAGTACTTC
clone size: few
V gene: TRBV27
D gene: NA
J gene: TRBJ2-7

CDR3 protein: CASSVLGTGGQETQYF
CDR3 DNA: TGTGCCAGCAGCGTACTTGGGACAGGGGGACAAGAGACCCAGTACTTC
clone size: NA
V gene: TRBV9
D gene: TRBD1
J gene: TRBJ2-5

CDR3 protein: CASSLGGFGTDTQYF
CDR3 DNA: TGTGCCAGCAGCTTAGGAGGTTTTGGCACAGATACGCAGTATTTT
clone size: NA
V gene: TRBV11-3
D gene: NA
J gene: TRBJ2-3

CDR3 protein: CASSAYFEETQYF
CDR3 DNA: TGCGCCAGCAGCGCATACTTCGAAGAGACCCAGTACTTC
clone size: NA
V gene: TRBV4-3
D gene: NA
J gene: TRBJ2-5

CDR3 protein: CSVDRAIYGYTF
CDR3 DNA: TGCAGCGTCGACAGAGCTATTTATGGCTACACCTTC
clone size: NA
V gene: TRBV29-1
D gene: NA
J gene: TRBJ1-2

CDR3 protein: CASSLTGLSNEQFF
CDR3 DNA: TGTGCCAGCAGCCTGACGGGACTCAGCAATGAGCAGTTCTTC
clone size: once
V gene: TRBV7-9
D gene: NA
J gene: TRBJ2-1

CDR3 protein: CASSQEGSGRAPGESTDTQYF
CDR3 DNA: TGCGCCAGCAGCCAAGAAGGAAGCGGGAGGGCCCCGGGGGAAAGCACAGATACGCAGTATTTT
clone size: NA
V gene: TRBV4-3
D gene: TRBD2
J gene: TRBJ2-3

CDR3 protein: CASRRRSSGANTGELFF
CDR3 DNA: TGTGCCAGCAGGAGAAGGAGTAGCGGGGCGAACACCGGGGAGCTGTTTTTT
clone size: NA
V gene: TRBV2
D gene: TRBD2
J gene: TRBJ2-2

CDR3 protein: CASSLAGTGNEKLFF
CDR3 DNA: TGCGCCAGCAGCTTGGCCGGGACAGGGAATGAAAAACTGTTTTTT
clone size: NA
V gene: TRBV5-1
D gene: TRBD1
J gene: TRBJ1-4

CDR3 protein: CASRGLASFSDEQFF
CDR3 DNA: TGTGCCAGTAGAGGACTAGCGAGCTTTTCTGATGAGCAGTTCTTC
clone size: NA
V gene: TRBV19
D gene: TRBD2
J gene: TRBJ2-1

CDR3 protein: CASSTGLAANF
CDR3 DNA: TGTGCCAGCAGCACCGGACTAGCGGCGAACTTT
clone size: once
V gene: TRBV11-2
D gene: TRBD2
J gene: TRBJ2-2

CDR3 protein: CASSLFPGAADTQYF
CDR3 DNA: TGTGCCAGCAGCTTGTTTCCGGGAGCTGCAGATACGCAGTATTTT
clone size: NA
V gene: TRBV5-4
D gene: NA
J gene: TRBJ2-3

CDR3 protein: CATSEWTTSAISTDTQYF
CDR3 DNA: TGTGCCACCAGTGAGTGGACTACCAGCGCGATAAGCACAGATACGCAGTATTTT
clone size: NA
V gene: TRBV24-1
D gene: NA
J gene: TRBJ2-3

CDR3 protein: CASSPTNTGELFF
CDR3 DNA: TGTGCCAGCAGCCCGACAAACACCGGGGAGCTGTTTTTT
clone size: NA
V gene: TRBV11-2
D gene: NA
J gene: TRBJ2-2

CDR3 protein: CASLGTGNYGYTF
CDR3 DNA: TGTGCCAGCCTCGGTACGGGGAACTATGGCTACACCTTC
clone size: NA
V gene: TRBV7-2
D gene: NA
J gene: TRBJ1-2

CDR3 protein: CASSPGTQSTDTQYF
CDR3 DNA: TGTGCCAGCAGCCCCGGGACACAGAGCACAGATACGCAGTATTTT
clone size: NA
V gene: TRBV6-2/TRBV6-3
D gene: NA
J gene: TRBJ2-3

CDR3 protein: CASSTLGGEGGKLFF
CDR3 DNA: TGTGCCAGCAGTACCCTTGGGGGCGAAGGCGGAAAACTGTTTTTT
clone size: NA
V gene: TRBV6-5
D gene: NA
J gene: TRBJ1-4

CDR3 protein: CASSVSQGFNNEQFF
CDR3 DNA: TGTGCCAGCAGCGTATCACAGGGGTTCAACAATGAGCAGTTCTTC
clone size: NA
V gene: TRBV9
D gene: TRBD1
J gene: TRBJ2-1

CDR3 protein: CSVPAAQDYEQYF
CDR3 DNA: TGCAGCGTCCCAGCCGCCCAGGATTACGAGCAGTACTTC
clone size: NA
V gene: TRBV29-1
D gene: NA
J gene: TRBJ2-7

CDR3 protein: CASGETGSGSDTQYF
CDR3 DNA: TGTGCCAGCGGGGAAACAGGGTCAGGTTCAGATACGCAGTATTTT
clone size: few
V gene: TRBV6-5
D gene: NA
J gene: TRBJ2-3

CDR3 protein: CASSLGFGRADETQYF
CDR3 DNA: TGCGCCAGCAGCTTGGGATTCGGGAGGGCCGATGAGACCCAGTACTTC
clone size: NA
V gene: TRBV5-1
D gene: TRBD2
J gene: TRBJ2-5

CDR3 protein: CASSQVLAGDEQFF
CDR3 DNA: TGCGCCAGCAGCCAAGTCTTAGCGGGAGATGAGCAGTTCTTC
clone size: NA
V gene: TRBV4-3
D gene: TRBD2
J gene: TRBJ2-1

CDR3 protein: CASSLGRGEQFF
CDR3 DNA: TGTGCCAGCAGTTTAGGGAGGGGTGAGCAGTTCTTC
clone size: NA
V gene: TRBV28
D gene: TRBD2
J gene: TRBJ2-1

CDR3 protein: CASSPGLAGADTQYF
CDR3 DNA: TGTGCCAGCAGCCCGGGACTAGCCGGGGCAGATACGCAGTATTTT
clone size: NA
V gene: TRBV6-2/TRBV6-3
D gene: TRBD2
J gene: TRBJ2-3

CDR3 protein: CASSLGRVTEAFF
CDR3 DNA: TGTGCCAGCAGTTTAGGTCGGGTTACTGAAGCTTTCTTT
clone size: NA
V gene: TRBV28
D gene: NA
J gene: TRBJ1-1

CDR3 protein: CASSTNPGDSQPQHF
CDR3 DNA: TGTGCCAGCAGTACCAATCCAGGGGATTCCCAGCCCCAGCATTTT
clone size: once
V gene: TRBV6-5
D gene: NA
J gene: TRBJ1-5

CDR3 protein: CASSPPSYYSNQPQHF
CDR3 DNA: TGTGCCAGCAGTCCCCCCTCATACTATAGCAATCAGCCCCAGCATTTT
clone size: NA
V gene: TRBV28
D gene: NA
J gene: TRBJ1-5

CDR3 protein: CATSGRGGDEAFF
CDR3 DNA: TGTGCCACCAGTGGGCGGGGTGGGGACGAAGCTTTCTTT
clone size: NA
V gene: TRBV24-1
D gene: NA
J gene: TRBJ1-1

CDR3 protein: CASSIGQTNTEAFF
CDR3 DNA: TGTGCCAGTAGTATTGGACAGACGAACACTGAAGCTTTCTTT
clone size: NA
V gene: TRBV19
D gene: NA
J gene: TRBJ1-1

CDR3 protein: CASSKGLRGTQYF
CDR3 DNA: TGTGCCAGTAGCAAGGGACTCCGTGGAACCCAGTACTTC
clone size: NA
V gene: TRBV11-2
D gene: NA
J gene: TRBJ2-5

CDR3 protein: CASSLTGTGFGGTQYF
CDR3 DNA: TGTGCCAGCAGCTTAACCGGGACAGGGTTCGGAGGTACGCAGTATTTT
clone size: once
V gene: TRBV7-2
D gene: TRBD1
J gene: TRBJ2-3

CDR3 protein: CASSPSVGFSGNTIYF
CDR3 DNA: TGTGCCAGCTCACCCTCGGTTGGTTTCTCTGGAAACACCATATATTTT
clone size: NA
V gene: TRBV18
D gene: NA
J gene: TRBJ1-3

CDR3 protein: CAGQGFAGELFF
CDR3 DNA: TGTGCCGGACAGGGGTTCGCCGGGGAGCTGTTTTTT
clone size: NA
V gene: TRBV30
D gene: TRBD1
J gene: TRBJ2-2